The T cell receptor (beta chain) described here comes from a study of blood T cell repertoires in COVID-19. Study as a whole: Sources were T cells, B-cell-depleted T cells, or PBMCs; the material itself was cDNA or gDNA.

Original processing methods: Reference gene primers were amplified, and this amplification served to estimate nucleated cell counts. Only in-frame clones appear in the TCRdb table, and some are missing; sequencing was by immunoSEQ multiplex PCR. That table furnishes V, J and clone size, whereas the DNA furnished D and trimming. This table has around 140,000 clones, approximately 88% appearing once. The V gene lost 4 bases and the J gene lost 0 bases, with 16 bases spanning the gap. This CDR3 contains 17 residues. CDR1 and CDR2 from the germline V gene are ENHRY and SYGVKD. Sequencing was done on a sample of peripheral blood. This chain uses TRBV10-3 with TRBJ1-3, with D possibly being TRBD1 (6 bases). This clonotype was sampled from a man in his fifties or sixties with acute or convalescent COVID-19. The CDR3 DNA follows: TGTGCCATCAGTGGTCAGACAGGCGGAAGCTCTGGAAACACCATATATTTT. Its protein product is CAISGQTGGSSGNTIYF.